This TCR beta chain came from a study of siplizumab effects on memory and regulatory T cells. Profiling relied on immunoSEQ multiplex PCR, and the TCRdb table lists in-frame clones only, not all of them. The table lists over 90,000 clones, 92% of them singletons. Concerning this clone itself: Its antigen is unidentified.

Notes on the study in general: Contribution to the alloresponse seemed major for naive T cells, which also seemed more diverse than memory cells.

Germline V gene data show CDR1 as MNHEY and CDR2 as SVGAGI. Trimming cost V 5 bases and J 5 bases, with 9 bases left between them. The CDR3 covers 12 residues. This TCR came from a human donor in good health. The chain joins TRBV6-5 to TRBJ2-5, with a weak D call TRBD2 (5 bases). The specimen was CD4+ T cells sorted from blood. The CDR3 coding sequence is TGTGCCAGCAGTAAGACTACCGAGACCCAGTACTTC. Translated: CASSKTTETQYF.